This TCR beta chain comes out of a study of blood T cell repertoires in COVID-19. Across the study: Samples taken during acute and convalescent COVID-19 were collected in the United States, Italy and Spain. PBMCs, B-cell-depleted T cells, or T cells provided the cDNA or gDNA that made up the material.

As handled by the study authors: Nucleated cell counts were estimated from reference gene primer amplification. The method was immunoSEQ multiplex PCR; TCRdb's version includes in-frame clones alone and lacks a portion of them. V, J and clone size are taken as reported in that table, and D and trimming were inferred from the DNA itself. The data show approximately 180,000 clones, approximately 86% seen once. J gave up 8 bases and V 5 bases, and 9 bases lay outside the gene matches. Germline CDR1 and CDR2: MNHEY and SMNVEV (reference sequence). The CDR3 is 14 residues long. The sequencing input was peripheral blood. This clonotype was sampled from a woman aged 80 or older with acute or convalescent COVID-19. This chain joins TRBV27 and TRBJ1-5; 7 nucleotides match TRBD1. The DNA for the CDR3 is TGTGCCAGCAGTCCCCAGGGGGGCACGGAGCCCCAGCATTTT. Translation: CASSPQGGTEPQHF.